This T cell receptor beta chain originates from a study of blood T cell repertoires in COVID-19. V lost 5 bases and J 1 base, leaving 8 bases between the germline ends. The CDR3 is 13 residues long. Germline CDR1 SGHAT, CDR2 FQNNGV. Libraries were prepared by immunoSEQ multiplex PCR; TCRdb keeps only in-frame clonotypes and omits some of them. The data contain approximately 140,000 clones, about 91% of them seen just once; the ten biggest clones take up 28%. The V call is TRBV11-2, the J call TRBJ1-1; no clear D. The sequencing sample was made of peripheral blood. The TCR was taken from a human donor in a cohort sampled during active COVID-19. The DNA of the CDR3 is TGTGCCAGCAGCGGGCAGCCGAACACTGAAGCTTTCTTT. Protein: CASSGQPNTEAFF.